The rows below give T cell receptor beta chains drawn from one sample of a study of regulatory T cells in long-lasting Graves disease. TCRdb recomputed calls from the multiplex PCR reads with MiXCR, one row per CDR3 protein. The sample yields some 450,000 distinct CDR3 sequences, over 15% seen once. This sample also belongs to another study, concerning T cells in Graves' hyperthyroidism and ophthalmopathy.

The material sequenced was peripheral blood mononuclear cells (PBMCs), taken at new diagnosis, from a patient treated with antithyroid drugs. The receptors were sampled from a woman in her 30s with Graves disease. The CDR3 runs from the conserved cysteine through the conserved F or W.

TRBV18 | CASSPPGRGNFNEQFF
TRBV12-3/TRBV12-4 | CASSPTVGRDGTDTQYF
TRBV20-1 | CSARDPSVNTEAFF
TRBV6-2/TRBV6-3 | CASSLTSGSFYEQYF
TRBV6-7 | CASSLVTGAYEQYF
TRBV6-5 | CASSYSGGHQETQYF
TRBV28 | CASTFLGLAGGGEQFF
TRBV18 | CASSPRGGGYNEQFF
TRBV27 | CASSLVKFFGNEQFF
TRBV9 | CASSVGDRGITEAFF
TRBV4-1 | CASSQGGLASTGELFF
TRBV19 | CASSIETATGGEQYF
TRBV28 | CASSLGGTAADTQYF
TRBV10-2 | CASRRQGTYEQYF
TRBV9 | CASSTSGTGYNEQFF
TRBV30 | CAWRGEKLFF
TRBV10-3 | CAISQGGEQYF
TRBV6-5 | CASSYSRGQGRSLTGELFF
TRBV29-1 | CSVDSRGLAGGDEQFF
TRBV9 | CASSVEGSSSYNEQFF
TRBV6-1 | CASRPQWDTQYF
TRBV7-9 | CASSRTGGLRFIPGELFF